These T cell receptor beta chains were read from a single sample in a study of blood T cell repertoires in COVID-19. Repertoires were generated with immunoSEQ multiplex PCR, while TCRdb's copy carries only in-frame clones and drops some. The data contain around 93,000 clones, 87% of them seen just once; the ten biggest clones take up over 15%. Material for sequencing was peripheral blood. The receptor set was obtained from a human donor in a cohort sampled during active COVID-19. Both conserved end residues are part of each CDR3. A D gene is named only where the DNA matches it firmly. Not every row has a clone size; where given, it reads once, few, many or a size class.

j_call clone_size d_call v_call cdr3_nt cdr3_aa
TRBJ1-1 once NA TRBV10-2 TGCGCCAGCAGTGAGTCGACAGGCAAGAACACTGAAGCTTTCTTT CASSESTGKNTEAFF
TRBJ2-1 NA NA TRBV7-9 TGTGCCAGCAGCTTCCAGGGAAACAATGAGCAGTTCTTC CASSFQGNNEQFF
TRBJ2-3 few TRBD2 TRBV2 TGTGCCAGCAACTTAGCGGGGGGTACAGATACGCAGTATTTT CASNLAGGTDTQYF
TRBJ2-5 once NA TRBV5-4 TGTGCCAGCAGCCTACGGTTCGGGGGGCCTGGAGGGGAGACCCAGTACTTC CASSLRFGGPGGETQYF
TRBJ2-2 NA TRBD1 TRBV13 TGTGCCAGCAGCTTAGCGGGACAGGCCTACACCGGGGAGCTGTTTTTT CASSLAGQAYTGELFF
TRBJ2-7 NA TRBD1 TRBV19 TGTGCCAGTAGTATAGATGGAACCTACAGGGGAAAGATGTACGAGCAGTACTTC CASSIDGTYRGKMYEQYF
TRBJ1-6 NA NA TRBV30 TGTGCCTGGAGTGTTCTCACAGGGAATTCACCCCTCCACTTT CAWSVLTGNSPLHF
TRBJ2-7 NA TRBD1 TRBV6-1 TGTGCCAGCAGTGAAGCAGACAGGGTCGAGCAGTACTTC CASSEADRVEQYF
TRBJ1-1 NA NA TRBV3-1/TRBV3-2 TGTGCCAGCAGCCAACGGGACTTGAACACTGAAGCTTTCTTT CASSQRDLNTEAFF
TRBJ1-5 once NA TRBV5-6 TGTGCCAGCAGCTCTGGACTTACCAATCAGCCCCAGCATTTT CASSSGLTNQPQHF
TRBJ1-1 NA NA TRBV18 TGTGCCAGCTCACCGGAAGGCAGAGGCGCGAACACTGAAGCTTTCTTT CASSPEGRGANTEAFF
TRBJ2-5 once TRBD2 TRBV27 TGTGCCAGCGGACCGGGACTAGCGGGCCTAGAGACCCAGTACTTC CASGPGLAGLETQYF
TRBJ1-2 NA NA TRBV4-1 TGCGCCAGCAGCCAAAGCTGGGAGGGGATCTATGGCTACACCTTC CASSQSWEGIYGYTF
TRBJ2-1 NA NA TRBV25-1 TGTGCCAGCAGTGAATATTTAGGGGCCATGGACAATGAGCAGTTCTTC CASSEYLGAMDNEQFF
TRBJ1-2 NA NA TRBV19 TGTGCCAGTAGTATTCCCTACCGGGACAAGCGACACACCTTC CASSIPYRDKRHTF
TRBJ2-7 NA TRBD1 TRBV9 TGTGCCAGCAGCGTATCCCGGGACAGGGGCGAGTACGAGCAGTACTTC CASSVSRDRGEYEQYF
TRBJ1-6 NA NA TRBV30 TGTGCCTGGACCTATCCCCGGGGTTCGGTTTCACCCCTCCACTTT CAWTYPRGSVSPLHF
TRBJ2-7 NA TRBD1 TRBV3-1/TRBV3-2 TGTGCCAGCAGCCAACCTGACAGGGGTCACGAGCAGTACTTC CASSQPDRGHEQYF
TRBJ2-5 NA TRBD1 TRBV6-5 TGTGCCAGCAGTTACTCGGGACAGGGGGCAGAGACCCAGTACTTC CASSYSGQGAETQYF
TRBJ2-7 NA TRBD1 TRBV6-6 TGTGCCAGCAGTCACAGTAGCCTGGGACAGGGGGTCTCCTACGAGCAGTACTTC CASSHSSLGQGVSYEQYF
TRBJ1-5 NA TRBD1 TRBV30 TGTGCCTGGAGTCTTCCCGGGACAGGGATTGTTTCGAGCAATCAGCCCCAGCATTTT CAWSLPGTGIVSSNQPQHF
TRBJ2-2 few NA TRBV5-1 TGCGCCAGCAGCCTCCGGACAGACGACACCGGGGAGCTGTTTTTT CASSLRTDDTGELFF
TRBJ1-1 few NA TRBV3-1/TRBV3-2 TGTGCCAGCAGCCGGGGCACCACTGAAGCTTTCTTT CASSRGTTEAFF
TRBJ2-5 NA TRBD2 TRBV6-5 TGTGCCAGCGGGGGGGGTTGGGAGGAGACCCAGTACTTC CASGGGWEETQYF
TRBJ1-6 NA TRBD1 TRBV6-5 TGTGCCAGCAGTTACTCGACAGGGGGCCATTCACCCCTCCACTTT CASSYSTGGHSPLHF
TRBJ2-3 NA NA TRBV9 TGTGCCAGCAGCACTCGACCCCGGTCTAGCGGCACAGATACGCAGTATTTT CASSTRPRSSGTDTQYF
TRBJ2-3 NA NA TRBV7-6 TGTGCCAGCAGCTTACCTGCAGATACGCAGTATTTT CASSLPADTQYF
TRBJ2-2 NA TRBD2 TRBV13 TGTGCCAGCAGCTTAGACGGGGGGGAGAACACCGGGGAGCTGTTTTTT CASSLDGGENTGELFF
TRBJ2-5 NA NA TRBV18 TGTGCCAGCTCACCTCCCGGGGTAGCGGTCCAAGAGACCCAGTACTTC CASSPPGVAVQETQYF
TRBJ2-7 NA NA TRBV24-1 TGTGCCACCAGTTCAGGGTACGAGCAGTACTTC CATSSGYEQYF
TRBJ1-3 NA NA TRBV19 TGTGCCTCTCGGGGGATCACCATATATTTT CASRGITIYF
TRBJ2-5 NA TRBD2 TRBV28 TGTGCCAGCAGTTTAGCTAGCGGGGAGATACGCCAAGAGACCCAGTACTTC CASSLASGEIRQETQYF
TRBJ2-7 NA TRBD1 TRBV7-6 TGTGCCAGCAGCTTAGGTGGGACAGGGGTCCCCGAGCAGTACTTC CASSLGGTGVPEQYF
TRBJ2-1 NA TRBD2 TRBV28 TGTGCCAGCACCATCAGACTAGCGGGAGGGGGTGAGCAGTTCTTC CASTIRLAGGGEQFF
TRBJ2-2 NA TRBD2 TRBV11-1 TGTGCCAGCAGGTCTCAGAGCGGGGCGAACACCGGGGAGCTGTTTTTT CASRSQSGANTGELFF
TRBJ2-7 few TRBD2 TRBV3-1/TRBV3-2 TGTGCCAGCAGCCAAAACGGGGGGGGCTCCTCCTACGAGCAGTACTTC CASSQNGGGSSYEQYF
TRBJ1-1 NA NA TRBV19 TGTGCCAGTAGTTCCCCAGGGAGGTGGTATAATGAAGCTTTCTTT CASSSPGRWYNEAFF
TRBJ1-5 NA NA TRBV2 TGTGCCAGCAGTGGGGCAGAAAATCAGCCCCAGCATTTT CASSGAENQPQHF
TRBJ1-5 few NA TRBV5-3 TGTGCCAGAAGCTCGGATCAGCCCCAGCATTTT CARSSDQPQHF
TRBJ1-1 NA NA TRBV30 TGTGCCTGGAGTGTCAGTACAGGGACCGAAGCTTTCTTT CAWSVSTGTEAFF
TRBJ1-3 NA NA TRBV6-5 TGTGCCAGCAGTTACTCGGGAGCCCCCGTTGGAAACACCATATATTTT CASSYSGAPVGNTIYF
TRBJ1-2 NA NA TRBV7-3 TGTGCCAGCAGCTTAGAGGGATCTAACTATGGCTACACCTTC CASSLEGSNYGYTF
TRBJ2-5 NA TRBD2 TRBV6-5 TGTGCCAGCAGTTACTGGGGAGGGGAGACCCAGTACTTC CASSYWGGETQYF
TRBJ1-1 NA NA TRBV10-3 TGTGCCATCAGCATAGAGAAGAACACTGAAGCTTTCTTT CAISIEKNTEAFF
TRBJ2-7 NA TRBD2 TRBV5-1 TGCGCCAGCAGCACCGGGACTAGCGGGGGGGCGTCCGAGCAGTACTTC CASSTGTSGGASEQYF
TRBJ1-2 NA NA TRBV9 TGTGCCAGCAGCGTAGATCACTCAGGTGGTGACTATGGCTACACCTTC CASSVDHSGGDYGYTF
TRBJ2-2 NA TRBD2 TRBV19 TGTGCCAGTAGTATCGGTGGACTAGCGGGAGCGTCGAACACCGGGGAGCTGTTTTTT CASSIGGLAGASNTGELFF
TRBJ2-1 NA TRBD1 TRBV19 TGTGCCAGTAGGAAAAATCCGGGACAGGGTAGTAGTGAGCAGTTCTTC CASRKNPGQGSSEQFF
TRBJ2-1 once TRBD2 TRBV4-3 TGCGCCAGCAGCCAAGACAAGGCTAGCGGATCCTACAATGAGCAGTTCTTC CASSQDKASGSYNEQFF
TRBJ1-2 once NA TRBV27 TGTGCCAGCAGTTTAGCGGGGGCCTATGGCTACACCTTC CASSLAGAYGYTF